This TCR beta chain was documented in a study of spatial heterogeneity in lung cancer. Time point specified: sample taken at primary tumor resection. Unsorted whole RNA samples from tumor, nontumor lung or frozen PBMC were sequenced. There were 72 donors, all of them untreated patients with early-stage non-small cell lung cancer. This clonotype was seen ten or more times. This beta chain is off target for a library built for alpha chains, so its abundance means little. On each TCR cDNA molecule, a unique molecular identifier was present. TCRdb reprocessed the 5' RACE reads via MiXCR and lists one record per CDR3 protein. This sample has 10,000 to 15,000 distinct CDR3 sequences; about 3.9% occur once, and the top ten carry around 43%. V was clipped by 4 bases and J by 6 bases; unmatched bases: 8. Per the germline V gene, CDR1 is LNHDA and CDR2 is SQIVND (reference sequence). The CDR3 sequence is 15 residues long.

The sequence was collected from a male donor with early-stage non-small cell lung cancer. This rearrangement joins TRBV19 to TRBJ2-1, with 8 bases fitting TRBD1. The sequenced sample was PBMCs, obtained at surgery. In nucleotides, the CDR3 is TGTGCCAGTAGTACCCTCCGGGACAGGCCCAATGAGCAGTTCTTC. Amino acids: CASSTLRDRPNEQFF.